This T cell receptor (beta chain) is from a study of cytomegalovirus exposure and HLA in healthy donors. Some clones are missing from TCRdb's copy, which holds only in-frame ones; the method was immunoSEQ multiplex PCR. The table records 90,000 to 150,000 clones, approximately 88% of them present only once. Notes on the study in general: In vitro checks showed that a few CMV-associated chains really do target CMV antigens. Reported performance of the classifier showed diagnosis of cytomegalovirus status with high specificity and sensitivity. The study put 150 to 200 TCR beta chains on its list as cytomegalovirus-associated.

To note about this clone: No antigen is known for it.

J lost 5 bases, V lost 6 bases, and 7 bases had no gene match. The CDR3 is made up of 14 amino acids. In germline, CDR1 is MNHEY, CDR2 SVGAGI. The genes are TRBV6-5 and TRBJ2-5, with 9 bases identical to TRBD2. Material for sequencing was PBMCs. The receptor was derived from a woman younger than 35 in good health and CMV-seropositive. CDR3 sequence (DNA): TGTGCCAGCAGCCCCGGACTAGCGCGCGAGACCCAGTACTTC. It specifies CASSPGLARETQYF.